The T cell receptor beta chain under discussion was sequenced for a study of CD8 T cells in Susac syndrome. V was pared by 1 base and J by 2 bases, with 9 bases between. The CDR3 totals 14 residues. CDR1 and CDR2 from the germline V gene are DFQATT and SNEGSKA (reference sequence). RNA, at roughly 0.45 to 1 ug, was reverse transcribed with random hexamers. Using its own MiXCR run on the immunoSEQ multiplex PCR reads, TCRdb lists one record per CDR3 protein. The sample holds 110,000 or so distinct CDR3 sequences, around 97% seen once. The specimen sequenced was CD4+ T cells from PBMCs. The TCR originated in a human donor in good health. The V and J genes are TRBV20-1 and TRBJ2-4; D perhaps matches TRBD2 (6 bases). The CDR3: CSARGRGPKNIQYF. The CDR3 DNA reads TGCAGTGCTAGAGGGAGGGGACCCAAAAACATTCAGTACTTC.